This T cell receptor (beta chain) was documented in a study of blood T cell repertoires in COVID-19. Looking at the study overall: From the United States, Italy and Spain came samples of acute and convalescent COVID-19. PBMCs, B-cell-depleted T cells, or T cells provided the cDNA or gDNA that made up the material.

Authors' processing steps: Amplification from reference gene primers served as the basis for estimated nucleated cell counts. The protocol was immunoSEQ multiplex PCR, while the TCRdb copy is restricted to in-frame clones and leaves out a portion. The V and J calls and clone size come from that table; D and trimming were worked out from the DNA. The sample contains over 250,000 clones, 85% to 90% of which appear only once. There are 15 residues in the CDR3. V lost 4 bases to trimming and J lost 2 bases; unmatched junction nucleotides: 5. Germline-derived CDR1 and CDR2 are SGHRS and YFSETQ. Residents of over 20 US areas, aged roughly 18 to 95 years, made up the participants.

The source of this sequence is a woman aged 55-69 years in a cohort exposed to, infected with or recovered from COVID-19 (not recorded which). This chain connects TRBV5-1 to TRBJ2-2; the match to TRBD2 covers 7 bases. The sequencing input was PBMCs or T cells enriched from blood (not recorded which). The CDR3 DNA reads as TGCGCCAGCAGCCAGGGACTACTCAACACCGGGGAGCTGTTTTTT. This translates into CASSQGLLNTGELFF.